This T cell receptor beta chain is drawn from a study of lymphopenia after photon versus proton radiotherapy. Germline lookup yields CDR1 LNHDA and CDR2 SQIVND (reference sequence). With 6 bases removed from V and 4 bases from J, the gap between germline ends came to 6 bases. The CDR3 runs to 11 residues. Study findings and constraints: Survival link was tested only in deceased patients; proton benefit remains a possibility.

Clones were read by immunoSEQ multiplex PCR, and TCRdb kept only the in-frame ones, dropping some. The table has 37,000 or so clones, over 65% seen once. This clone was observed once. The antigen remains unidentified. The chain is built from TRBV19 and TRBJ1-2, with a possible D match to TRBD1 (6 bases). This sequence originates from a man aged 50-60 years with gastric cancer. The sample in question was peripheral blood, obtained from a patient treated with photon-based radiotherapy. The CDR3 DNA follows: TGTGCCAGTAGGGACAGCTATGGCTACACCTTC. The encoded protein is CASRDSYGYTF.